This T cell receptor beta chain stems from a study of blood T cell repertoires in COVID-19. Per the original data handling: From reference gene primer amplification, estimates of nucleated cell counts were derived. This table comes from immunoSEQ multiplex PCR, and its TCRdb copy is limited to in-frame clones, with some not included. V, J and clone size reflect that table, while D and trimming were determined from the DNA. This table has some 46,000 clones, 80% to 90% appearing once. CDR3 length: 14 residues. Trimming took off 1 base at V and 2 bases at J, with 6 bases between the two ends. CDR1 and CDR2 (germline): LNHDA, SQIVND (reference sequence).

The material sequenced was peripheral blood. The sequence derives from a woman of 80 years or more with COVID-19, enrolled during active disease. This chain uses TRBV19 with TRBJ1-5; no reliable D call. CDR3 sequence: CASSIGGRNQPQHF. DNA of the CDR3: TGTGCCAGTAGTATAGGCGGGCGCAATCAGCCCCAGCATTTT.